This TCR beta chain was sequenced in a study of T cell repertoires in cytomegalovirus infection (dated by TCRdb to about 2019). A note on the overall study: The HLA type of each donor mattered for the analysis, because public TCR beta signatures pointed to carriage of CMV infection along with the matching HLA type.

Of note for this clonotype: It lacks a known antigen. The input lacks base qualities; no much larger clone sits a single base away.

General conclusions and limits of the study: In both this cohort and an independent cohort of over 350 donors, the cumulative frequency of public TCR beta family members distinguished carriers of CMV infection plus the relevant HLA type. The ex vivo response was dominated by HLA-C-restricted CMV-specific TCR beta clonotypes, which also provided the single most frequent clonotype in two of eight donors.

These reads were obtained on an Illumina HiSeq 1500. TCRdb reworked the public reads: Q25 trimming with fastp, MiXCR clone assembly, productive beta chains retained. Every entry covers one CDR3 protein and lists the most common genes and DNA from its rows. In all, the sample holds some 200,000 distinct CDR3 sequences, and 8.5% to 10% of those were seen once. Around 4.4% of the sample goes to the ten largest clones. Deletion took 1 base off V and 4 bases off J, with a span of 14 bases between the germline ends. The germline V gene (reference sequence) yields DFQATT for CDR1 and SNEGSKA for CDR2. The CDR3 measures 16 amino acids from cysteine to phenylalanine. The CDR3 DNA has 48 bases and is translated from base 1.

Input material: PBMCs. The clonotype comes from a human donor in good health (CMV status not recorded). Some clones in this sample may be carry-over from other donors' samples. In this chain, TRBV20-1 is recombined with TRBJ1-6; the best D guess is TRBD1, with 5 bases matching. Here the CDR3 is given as CSARVWGVVYNSPLHF. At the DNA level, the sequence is TGCAGTGCTAGAGTATGGGGGGTTGTTTATAATTCACCCCTCCACTTT.